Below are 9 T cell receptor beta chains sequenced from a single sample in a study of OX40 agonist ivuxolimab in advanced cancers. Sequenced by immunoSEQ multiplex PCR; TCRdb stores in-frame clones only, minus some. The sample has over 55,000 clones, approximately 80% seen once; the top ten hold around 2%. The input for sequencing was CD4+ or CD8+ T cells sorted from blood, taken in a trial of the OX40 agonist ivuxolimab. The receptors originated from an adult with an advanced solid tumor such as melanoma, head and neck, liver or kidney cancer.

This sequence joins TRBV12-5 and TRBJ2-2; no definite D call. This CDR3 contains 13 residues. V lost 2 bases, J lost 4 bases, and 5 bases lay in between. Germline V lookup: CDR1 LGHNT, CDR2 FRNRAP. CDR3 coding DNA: TGTGCTAGTGGTTTGAGTGTCACCGGGGAGCTGTTTTTT. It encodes CASGLSVTGELFF. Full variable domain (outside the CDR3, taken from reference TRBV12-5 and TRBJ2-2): DARVTQTPRHKVTEMGQEVTMRCQPILGHNTVFWYRQTMMQGLELLAYFRNRAPLDDSGMPKDRFSAEMPDATLATLKIQPSEPRDSAVYFCASGLSVTGELFFGEGSRLTVL.

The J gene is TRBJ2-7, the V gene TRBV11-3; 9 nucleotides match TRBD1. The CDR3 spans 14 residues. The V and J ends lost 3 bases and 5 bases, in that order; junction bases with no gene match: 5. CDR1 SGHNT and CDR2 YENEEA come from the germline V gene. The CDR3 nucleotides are TGTGCCAGCAGCTTGACAGGGGGAGTGAACGAGCAGTACGTC. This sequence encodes CASSLTGGVNEQYV.

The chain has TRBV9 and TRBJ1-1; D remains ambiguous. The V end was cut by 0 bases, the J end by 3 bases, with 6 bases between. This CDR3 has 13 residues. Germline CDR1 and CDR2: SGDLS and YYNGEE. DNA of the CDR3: TGTGCCAGCAGCGTAGAGATGGACACTGAAGCTTTCTTT. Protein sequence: CASSVEMDTEAFF.

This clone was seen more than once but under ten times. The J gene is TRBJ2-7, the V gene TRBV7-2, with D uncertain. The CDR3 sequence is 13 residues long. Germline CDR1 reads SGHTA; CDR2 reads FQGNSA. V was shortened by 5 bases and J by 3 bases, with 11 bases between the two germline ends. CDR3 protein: CASSPGPNYEQYV. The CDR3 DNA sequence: TGTGCCAGCAGCCCCGGGCCAAACTACGAGCAGTACGTC.

CDR3 sequence: CASSSQENTIYF. The CDR3 DNA follows: TGTGCCAGCAGCTCCCAGGAAAACACCATATATTTT. The chain employs TRBV13 and TRBJ1-3; D is unclear. CDR1 and CDR2 from the germline V gene are PRHDT and FYEKMQ (reference sequence). There are 12 residues in the CDR3. The V and J ends lost 4 bases and 6 bases respectively, with 7 bases between them.

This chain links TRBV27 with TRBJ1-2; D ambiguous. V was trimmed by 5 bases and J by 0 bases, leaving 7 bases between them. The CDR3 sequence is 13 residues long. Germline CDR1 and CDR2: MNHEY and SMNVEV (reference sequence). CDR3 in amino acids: CASSPTTNYGYTF. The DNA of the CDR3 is TGTGCCAGCAGTCCGACAACTAACTATGGCTACACCTTC.

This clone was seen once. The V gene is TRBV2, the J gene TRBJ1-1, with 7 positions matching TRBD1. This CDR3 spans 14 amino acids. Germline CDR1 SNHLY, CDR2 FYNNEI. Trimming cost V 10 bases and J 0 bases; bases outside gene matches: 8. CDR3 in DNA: TGTGCCACCAACCGACAGGGCATGAACACTGAAGCTTTCTTT. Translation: CATNRQGMNTEAFF.

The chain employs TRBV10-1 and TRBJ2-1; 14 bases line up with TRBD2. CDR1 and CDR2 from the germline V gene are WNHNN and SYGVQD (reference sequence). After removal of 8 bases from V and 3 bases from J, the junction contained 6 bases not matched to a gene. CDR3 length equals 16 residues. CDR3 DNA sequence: TGCGCCAGCTCGGGACTAGCGGGAGAGGGCTACAATGAGCAGTTCTTC. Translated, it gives CASSGLAGEGYNEQFF.

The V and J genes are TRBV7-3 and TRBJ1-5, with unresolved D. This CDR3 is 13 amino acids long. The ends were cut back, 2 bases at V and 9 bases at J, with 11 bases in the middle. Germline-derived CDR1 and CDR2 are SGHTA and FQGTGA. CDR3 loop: CASSLAEWGPQHF. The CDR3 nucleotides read TGTGCCAGCAGCTTAGCCGAGTGGGGGCCCCAGCATTTT.